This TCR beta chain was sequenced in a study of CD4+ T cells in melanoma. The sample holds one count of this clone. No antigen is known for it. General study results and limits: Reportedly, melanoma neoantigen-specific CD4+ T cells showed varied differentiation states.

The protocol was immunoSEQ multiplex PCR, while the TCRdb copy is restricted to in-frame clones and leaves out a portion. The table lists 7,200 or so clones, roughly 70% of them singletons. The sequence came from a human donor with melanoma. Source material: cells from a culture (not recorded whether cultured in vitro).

The CDR3 spells CASRSTFYNEQFF. DNA of the CDR3: TGTGCCAGCAGATCTACATTTTACAATGAGCAGTTCTTC. The V call is TRBV2, the J call TRBJ2-1; D unresolved. Germline V gene lookup returns CDR1 SNHLY and CDR2 FYNNEI. The CDR3 length is 13 residues. Trimming took off 6 bases at V and 4 bases at J, with 10 bases between the two ends.